A selection of T cell receptor beta chains follows, all from one sample in a study of T cell responses to AZD1222 COVID-19 vaccine. Assay: immunoSEQ multiplex PCR; the TCRdb copy retains only in-frame clones and omits some. Seen here are 75,000 to 95,000 clones, around 92% observed once, and the top ten hold 2.8%. Specimen: peripheral blood, collected on day 0 of MenACWY control vaccination. These receptors all come from an adult in good health. CDR3s include the opening cysteine and the closing phenylalanine or tryptophan. D genes are given only for firm matches. Size tells how often a clone was seen (once, few, many) or the class of an expanded clone, and some rows leave it out.

d_gene: .
abundance: .
j_gene: TRBJ2-7
v_gene: TRBV4-3
CDR3aa: CASSQDVQREQYF
CDR3nt: TGCGCCAGCAGCCAAGATGTTCAACGCGAGCAGTACTTC

d_gene: .
abundance: .
j_gene: TRBJ2-1
v_gene: TRBV10-3
CDR3aa: CAISEGGRGKEQFF
CDR3nt: TGTGCCATCAGTGAAGGGGGGAGGGGCAAAGAGCAGTTCTTC

d_gene: .
abundance: .
j_gene: TRBJ2-3
v_gene: TRBV10-1
CDR3aa: CASSERQGGTDTQYF
CDR3nt: TGCGCCAGCAGTGAGCGGCAGGGTGGCACAGATACGCAGTATTTT

d_gene: TRBD1
abundance: once
j_gene: TRBJ1-4
v_gene: TRBV5-6
CDR3aa: CASSLGQGVSTNEKLFF
CDR3nt: TGTGCCAGCAGCTTGGGACAGGGTGTTTCAACTAATGAAAAACTGTTTTTT

d_gene: TRBD1
abundance: .
j_gene: TRBJ1-6
v_gene: TRBV30
CDR3aa: CACRGRNSPLHF
CDR3nt: TGTGCCTGCAGGGGGCGGAATTCACCCCTCCACTTT

d_gene: TRBD1
abundance: .
j_gene: TRBJ1-4
v_gene: TRBV5-1
CDR3aa: CASSAPGQGNEKLFF
CDR3nt: TGCGCCAGCAGCGCACCGGGACAGGGGAATGAAAAACTGTTTTTT

d_gene: .
abundance: .
j_gene: TRBJ1-2
v_gene: TRBV9
CDR3aa: CASSSGGAPSYGYTF
CDR3nt: TGTGCCAGCAGTTCGGGAGGGGCTCCCTCCTATGGCTACACCTTC

d_gene: .
abundance: few
j_gene: TRBJ2-7
v_gene: TRBV7-9
CDR3aa: CASSLASGEQYF
CDR3nt: TGTGCCAGCAGCCTGGCGTCGGGCGAGCAGTACTTC

d_gene: TRBD2
abundance: .
j_gene: TRBJ2-2
v_gene: TRBV27
CDR3aa: CASTKGTTPGTGELFF
CDR3nt: TGTGCCAGCACTAAAGGGACTACCCCGGGTACCGGGGAGCTGTTTTTT

d_gene: .
abundance: .
j_gene: TRBJ1-1
v_gene: TRBV30
CDR3aa: CAWSAPGDNTEAFF
CDR3nt: TGTGCCTGGAGTGCCCCTGGGGACAACACTGAAGCTTTCTTT

d_gene: TRBD2
abundance: .
j_gene: TRBJ2-3
v_gene: TRBV9
CDR3aa: CASSVGVSGISTDTQYF
CDR3nt: TGTGCCAGCAGCGTAGGGGTTAGCGGGATTAGCACAGATACGCAGTATTTT

d_gene: .
abundance: few
j_gene: TRBJ2-7
v_gene: TRBV7-9
CDR3aa: CASSSSPSGTSYEQYF
CDR3nt: TGTGCCAGCAGTTCATCCCCCTCCGGGACCTCCTACGAGCAGTACTTC

d_gene: .
abundance: .
j_gene: TRBJ1-3
v_gene: TRBV5-5
CDR3aa: CASSLKDLTIYF
CDR3nt: TGTGCCAGCAGCCTGAAGGACCTCACCATATATTTT

d_gene: .
abundance: .
j_gene: TRBJ1-2
v_gene: TRBV3-1/TRBV3-2
CDR3aa: CASSLQGANYGYTF
CDR3nt: TGTGCCAGCAGCCTACAGGGCGCTAACTATGGCTACACCTTC

d_gene: TRBD1
abundance: .
j_gene: TRBJ1-2
v_gene: TRBV6-1
CDR3aa: CASSEGTGAIYGYTF
CDR3nt: TGTGCCAGCAGTGAAGGGACAGGGGCTATCTATGGCTACACCTTC

d_gene: .
abundance: .
j_gene: TRBJ2-1
v_gene: TRBV11-1
CDR3aa: CASSARNRGYNEQFF
CDR3nt: TGTGCCAGCAGCGCCCGCAATAGGGGGTACAATGAGCAGTTCTTC

d_gene: TRBD1
abundance: .
j_gene: TRBJ1-4
v_gene: TRBV4-1
CDR3aa: CASSSGQGRYEKLFF
CDR3nt: TGCGCCAGCAGCTCGGGACAGGGACGGTATGAAAAACTGTTTTTT

d_gene: .
abundance: few
j_gene: TRBJ2-2
v_gene: TRBV30
CDR3aa: CAWTRQGNTGELFF
CDR3nt: TGTGCCTGGACGCGTCAGGGAAACACCGGGGAGCTGTTTTTT

d_gene: .
abundance: .
j_gene: TRBJ1-5
v_gene: TRBV5-1
CDR3aa: CASSLGGGVNQPQHF
CDR3nt: TGCGCCAGCAGCTTGGGCGGAGGGGTCAATCAGCCCCAGCATTTT

d_gene: .
abundance: .
j_gene: TRBJ1-4
v_gene: TRBV19
CDR3aa: CASRTESPGEKLFF
CDR3nt: TGTGCCAGTAGGACCGAATCCCCGGGGGAAAAACTGTTTTTT

d_gene: .
abundance: .
j_gene: TRBJ1-6
v_gene: TRBV11-2
CDR3aa: CASSLEADSSPLHF
CDR3nt: TGTGCCAGCAGCTTAGAGGCAGACTCTTCACCCCTCCACTTT

d_gene: .
abundance: .
j_gene: TRBJ1-2
v_gene: TRBV7-3
CDR3aa: CASSLTGSLPPTNYGYTF
CDR3nt: TGTGCCAGCAGCTTAACGGGAAGTCTTCCTCCTACTAACTATGGCTACACCTTC

d_gene: TRBD2
abundance: .
j_gene: TRBJ2-7
v_gene: TRBV27
CDR3aa: CASSLRWASGGHYEQYF
CDR3nt: TGTGCCAGCAGTTTAAGGTGGGCTAGCGGGGGCCACTACGAGCAGTACTTC

d_gene: TRBD1
abundance: once
j_gene: TRBJ1-6
v_gene: TRBV4-1
CDR3aa: CASSQDREQGNSPLHF
CDR3nt: TGCGCCAGCAGCCAAGATCGAGAACAGGGGAATTCACCCCTCCACTTT

d_gene: TRBD2
abundance: .
j_gene: TRBJ2-3
v_gene: TRBV19
CDR3aa: CASRMGGIGSDTQYF
CDR3nt: TGTGCCAGTAGGATGGGGGGGATCGGCTCAGATACGCAGTATTTT

d_gene: .
abundance: .
j_gene: TRBJ1-1
v_gene: TRBV7-9
CDR3aa: CASRPGNTEAFF
CDR3nt: TGTGCCAGCAGACCGGGGAACACTGAAGCTTTCTTT

d_gene: .
abundance: .
j_gene: TRBJ2-5
v_gene: TRBV5-1
CDR3aa: CASSLFTSQETQYF
CDR3nt: TGCGCCAGCAGCTTATTCACTAGTCAAGAGACCCAGTACTTC

d_gene: .
abundance: .
j_gene: TRBJ2-1
v_gene: TRBV6-2/TRBV6-3
CDR3aa: CASSYSLGIEQFF
CDR3nt: TGTGCCAGCAGTTACTCGCTTGGAATTGAGCAGTTCTTC

d_gene: .
abundance: .
j_gene: TRBJ2-7
v_gene: TRBV5-5
CDR3aa: CASSLGGYEQYF
CDR3nt: TGTGCCAGCAGCTTGGGGGGATACGAGCAGTACTTC

d_gene: .
abundance: .
j_gene: TRBJ1-1
v_gene: TRBV4-3
CDR3aa: CASSQDLISPQGNTEAFF
CDR3nt: TGCGCCAGCAGCCAAGACCTTATTTCTCCGCAGGGGAACACTGAAGCTTTCTTT

d_gene: .
abundance: .
j_gene: TRBJ1-2
v_gene: TRBV19
CDR3aa: CASKRDLYGYTF
CDR3nt: TGTGCCAGTAAGAGGGATCTCTATGGCTACACCTTC

d_gene: .
abundance: .
j_gene: TRBJ1-5
v_gene: TRBV23-1
CDR3aa: CASSQLRCRLNQPQHF
CDR3nt: TGCGCCAGCAGTCAATTACGGTGTCGGTTAAATCAGCCCCAGCATTTT

d_gene: .
abundance: .
j_gene: TRBJ1-6
v_gene: TRBV7-2
CDR3aa: CASSLYRANNSPLHF
CDR3nt: TGTGCCAGCAGCTTATATCGGGCTAATAATTCACCCCTCCACTTT

d_gene: .
abundance: .
j_gene: TRBJ2-7
v_gene: TRBV5-6
CDR3aa: CASSFGWQANYEQYF
CDR3nt: TGTGCCAGCAGCTTTGGGTGGCAGGCGAACTACGAGCAGTACTTC

d_gene: TRBD1
abundance: .
j_gene: TRBJ2-1
v_gene: TRBV28
CDR3aa: CASSLGTGLDNEQFF
CDR3nt: TGTGCCAGCAGTTTAGGGACAGGGTTAGACAATGAGCAGTTCTTC

d_gene: TRBD1
abundance: .
j_gene: TRBJ2-7
v_gene: TRBV19
CDR3aa: CASSTGQGYEQYF
CDR3nt: TGTGCCAGTAGTACGGGACAGGGCTACGAGCAGTACTTC

d_gene: .
abundance: .
j_gene: TRBJ2-3
v_gene: TRBV19
CDR3aa: CATNQGGGYTDTQYF
CDR3nt: TGTGCCACGAATCAGGGAGGGGGGTACACAGATACGCAGTATTTT

d_gene: TRBD1
abundance: .
j_gene: TRBJ2-5
v_gene: TRBV7-3
CDR3aa: CASSAGQGARETQYF
CDR3nt: TGTGCCAGCAGCGCCGGACAGGGGGCGAGGGAGACCCAGTACTTC

d_gene: TRBD1
abundance: .
j_gene: TRBJ2-5
v_gene: TRBV11-3
CDR3aa: CASSYNGQEVQETQYF
CDR3nt: TGTGCCAGCAGCTATAACGGACAGGAGGTCCAAGAGACCCAGTACTTC

d_gene: TRBD1
abundance: once
j_gene: TRBJ2-5
v_gene: TRBV6-2/TRBV6-3
CDR3aa: CASSKNRGETQYF
CDR3nt: TGTGCCAGCAGCAAGAACAGGGGAGAGACCCAGTACTTC

d_gene: TRBD1
abundance: .
j_gene: TRBJ1-5
v_gene: TRBV5-5
CDR3aa: CASRGGTGDQPQHF
CDR3nt: TGTGCCAGCAGAGGGGGGACAGGGGATCAGCCCCAGCATTTT

d_gene: .
abundance: .
j_gene: TRBJ2-7
v_gene: TRBV2
CDR3aa: CASSEGSRRGTYEQYF
CDR3nt: TGTGCCAGCAGTGAAGGTTCCAGGAGGGGCACCTACGAGCAGTACTTC